The rows below give T cell receptor beta chains drawn from one sample of a study of cytomegalovirus exposure and HLA in healthy donors. Method: immunoSEQ multiplex PCR; TCRdb's copy keeps in-frame clones and lacks some. The data show 110,000 to 150,000 clones, about 76% seen once. The specimen sequenced was PBMCs. The receptors come from a male donor in good health and CMV-seronegative. The CDR3 runs from the conserved cysteine through the conserved F or W. The D gene is left open where the match is weak. Size values are once, few and many counts, or a class for expanded clones, and some rows have none.

V gene	D gene	clone size	J gene	CDR3 protein	CDR3 DNA
TRBV2	TRBD1	.	TRBJ2-2	CASSRQGARELFF	TGTGCCAGCAGCAGACAGGGGGCCCGGGAGCTGTTTTTT
TRBV27	.	.	TRBJ2-2	CASSYQQDTGELFF	TGTGCCAGCAGTTATCAACAGGACACCGGGGAGCTGTTTTTT
TRBV7-2	.	.	TRBJ1-1	CASSLQGLQTEAFF	TGTGCCAGCAGCTTACAGGGGCTGCAAACTGAAGCTTTCTTT
TRBV9	.	few	TRBJ2-7	CASSVGNRPTYEQYF	TGTGCCAGCAGCGTAGGGAACAGACCGACCTACGAGCAGTACTTC
TRBV28	.	.	TRBJ1-2	CASTVMGGIGGYTF	TGTGCCAGCACCGTAATGGGGGGGATCGGGGGCTACACCTTC
TRBV5-6	TRBD1	.	TRBJ2-1	CATRNRGIMDEQFF	TGTGCCACCAGAAACAGGGGGATCATGGATGAGCAGTTCTTC
TRBV10-3	TRBD2	.	TRBJ2-3	CAISGLAIGTDTQYF	TGTGCCATCAGTGGACTAGCGATAGGGACAGATACGCAGTATTTT
TRBV7-3	TRBD2	.	TRBJ2-1	CASSRGLADNEQFF	TGTGCCAGCAGCCGGGGACTAGCGGACAATGAGCAGTTCTTC
TRBV28	.	few	TRBJ2-1	CASSSPGSRGNEQFF	TGTGCCAGCAGTTCCCCCGGTTCCCGGGGCAATGAGCAGTTCTTC
TRBV28	.	.	TRBJ1-5	CASSSGGGDNQPQHF	TGTGCCAGCAGTTCCGGGGGAGGAGACAATCAGCCCCAGCATTTT
TRBV10-2	.	.	TRBJ2-7	CASRVASDYEQYF	TGCGCCAGCAGGGTAGCCAGTGACTACGAGCAGTACTTC
TRBV2	TRBD1	.	TRBJ1-3	CASSTGGNTIYF	TGTGCCAGCAGTACAGGGGGTAACACCATATATTTT
TRBV2	.	once	TRBJ2-6	CASGEYSGANVLTF	TGTGCCAGCGGTGAATACTCTGGGGCCAACGTCCTGACTTTC
TRBV30	.	.	TRBJ2-7	CAWSELGASYEQYF	TGTGCCTGGAGTGAATTGGGGGCGTCCTACGAGCAGTACTTC
TRBV2	TRBD2	.	TRBJ2-1	CASSLADYNEQFF	TGTGCCAGCAGTCTAGCGGACTACAATGAGCAGTTCTTC
TRBV4-1	TRBD2	few	TRBJ2-3	CASSHPGGASGGGLDTQYF	TGCGCCAGCAGCCACCCCGGAGGGGCTAGCGGGGGGGGGTTGGATACGCAGTATTTT
TRBV6-5	TRBD1	few	TRBJ1-1	CASRRTGGTEAFF	TGTGCCAGCAGGAGGACAGGGGGCACTGAAGCTTTCTTT
TRBV7-9	.	once	TRBJ1-5	CASSLAEVRQPQHF	TGTGCCAGCAGCTTAGCGGAGGTTCGTCAGCCCCAGCATTTT
TRBV9	.	.	TRBJ2-5	CASSVGTGQETQYF	TGTGCCAGCAGCGTAGGAACAGGCCAAGAGACCCAGTACTTC
TRBV4-3	.	.	TRBJ2-2	CASSQVGGGTGELFF	TGCGCCAGCAGCCAAGTCGGGGGAGGCACCGGGGAGCTGTTTTTT
TRBV21-1	.	.	TRBJ2-1	CASSATSGGSERNEQFF	TGTGCCAGCAGCGCCACTAGCGGGGGTTCGGAGAGGAATGAGCAGTTCTTC
TRBV29-1	.	.	TRBJ2-2	CSVDGNTGELFF	TGCAGCGTTGACGGGAACACCGGGGAGCTGTTTTTT
TRBV13	.	.	TRBJ1-4	CASSYRVQEDRHEKLFF	TGTGCCAGCAGCTACCGGGTCCAAGAAGATCGCCATGAAAAACTGTTTTTT
TRBV7-8	TRBD1	.	TRBJ1-3	CASSYRGSGNTIYF	TGTGCCAGCAGCTACAGGGGCTCTGGAAACACCATATATTTT
TRBV6-6	.	few	TRBJ2-7	CASSPDSREQYF	TGTGCCAGCAGCCCTGACAGTCGCGAGCAGTACTTC
TRBV2	TRBD2	.	TRBJ2-7	CASSGRGGEQYF	TGTGCCAGCAGTGGACGGGGGGGCGAGCAGTACTTC
TRBV5-1	TRBD1	.	TRBJ1-2	CASSTTGTGESAGYTF	TGCGCCAGCAGCACAACCGGGACAGGGGAGTCGGCTGGCTACACCTTC
TRBV7-2	.	.	TRBJ1-6	CASSPETGLGSPLHF	TGTGCCAGCAGTCCTGAGACAGGCTTGGGATCACCCCTCCACTTT
TRBV29-1	TRBD2	.	TRBJ2-4	CSVRESRGIQYF	TGCAGCGTGCGGGAGTCGAGGGGCATTCAGTACTTC
TRBV7-8	TRBD2	.	TRBJ2-5	CASSHGRGETQYF	TGTGCCAGCAGCCACGGGAGGGGGGAGACCCAGTACTTC
TRBV7-2	.	.	TRBJ1-2	CASSLYAATIGYTF	TGTGCCAGCAGCTTATACGCAGCAACTATTGGCTACACCTTC
TRBV7-8	.	.	TRBJ1-5	CASSLEDRQSQHF	TGTGCCAGCAGCTTAGAGGATCGACAGTCCCAGCATTTT
TRBV7-4	TRBD1	.	TRBJ1-2	CASSPGGWSDYGYTF	TGTGCCAGCAGCCCAGGGGGCTGGTCGGACTATGGCTACACCTTC
TRBV9	.	.	TRBJ1-1	CASSQGTLGTEAFF	TGTGCCAGCAGCCAGGGGACATTGGGCACTGAAGCTTTCTTT
TRBV10-2	.	.	TRBJ1-1	CASSEGNTEAFF	TGCGCCAGCAGTGAGGGCAACACTGAAGCTTTCTTT
TRBV7-2	TRBD1	.	TRBJ1-5	CASTGGTSNQPQHF	TGTGCCAGTACAGGGGGAACTAGCAATCAGCCCCAGCATTTT
TRBV29-1	TRBD1	.	TRBJ1-2	CSVDYGTGESGYTF	TGCAGCGTCGACTACGGGACAGGGGAGTCTGGCTACACCTTC
TRBV2	.	.	TRBJ1-5	CASSGGVDQPQHF	TGTGCCAGCAGCGGAGGGGTGGATCAGCCCCAGCATTTT
TRBV19	TRBD1	.	TRBJ2-5	CASSIGADRGPETQYF	TGTGCCAGTAGTATAGGGGCCGACAGGGGGCCGGAGACCCAGTACTTC
TRBV7-9	.	.	TRBJ2-7	CASSLMSGHPYEQYF	TGTGCCAGCAGCTTAATGTCCGGACATCCCTACGAGCAGTACTTC
TRBV7-3	.	.	TRBJ2-1	CASLTGSGNEQFF	TGTGCCAGCCTTACAGGGTCAGGCAATGAGCAGTTCTTC
TRBV7-9	.	.	TRBJ2-3	CASSSNTDTQYF	TGTGCCAGCAGCTCTAACACAGATACGCAGTATTTT
TRBV5-1	.	.	TRBJ2-1	CASTSATGLSYNEQFF	TGCGCCAGCACCTCTGCCACAGGGCTCTCCTACAATGAGCAGTTCTTC
TRBV5-4	.	.	TRBJ2-6	CASSRVSSGANGLTF	TGTGCCAGCAGTCGGGTCTCCTCTGGGGCCAACGGCCTGACTTTC
TRBV5-1	TRBD2	.	TRBJ2-5	CASSLVAGGGETQYF	TGCGCCAGCAGCTTGGTAGCGGGAGGAGGGGAGACCCAGTACTTC
TRBV5-4	TRBD1	.	TRBJ2-2	CASSSGTGRSGELFF	TGTGCCAGCAGCTCCGGGACAGGGAGATCCGGGGAGCTGTTTTTT
TRBV5-1	TRBD1	.	TRBJ2-1	CASSQLTGGADEQFF	TGCGCCAGCAGTCAACTTACAGGGGGCGCGGATGAGCAGTTCTTC
TRBV5-1	TRBD1	.	TRBJ2-1	CASSYTRDSHGQFF	TGCGCCAGCAGCTACACCCGGGACAGCCATGGGCAGTTCTTC
TRBV7-9	TRBD1	.	TRBJ1-1	CASSWDRGPMNTEAFF	TGTGCCAGCAGCTGGGACAGGGGCCCGATGAACACTGAAGCTTTCTTT
TRBV7-2	TRBD2	.	TRBJ2-2	CASSLAAGGPGGELFF	TGTGCCAGCAGCTTAGCTGCGGGAGGTCCGGGCGGGGAGCTGTTTTTT
TRBV27	.	.	TRBJ2-3	CASSLVGLSTDTQYF	TGTGCCAGCAGTTTAGTGGGACTTAGCACAGATACGCAGTATTTT
TRBV28	.	.	TRBJ2-7	CASSFRQTYEQYF	TGTGCCAGCAGTTTCCGACAGACCTACGAGCAGTACTTC
TRBV9	.	once	TRBJ2-1	CASSSSSYNEQFF	TGTGCCAGCAGCTCTAGCTCCTACAATGAGCAGTTCTTC
TRBV5-6	.	.	TRBJ1-5	CASSLRGAYSNQPQHF	TGTGCCAGCAGCTTACGCGGGGCCTATAGCAATCAGCCCCAGCATTTT
TRBV11-2	.	.	TRBJ2-7	CASSLRVQGPPYEQYF	TGTGCCAGCAGCTTAAGGGTGCAGGGTCCACCCTACGAGCAGTACTTC
TRBV5-6	TRBD1	.	TRBJ2-7	CASSRDRGVGYEQYF	TGTGCCAGCAGCCGGGACAGGGGGGTAGGATACGAGCAGTACTTC
TRBV6-1	.	.	TRBJ2-5	CASRTPGLEEETQYF	TGTGCCAGCAGGACCCCGGGACTGGAAGAAGAGACCCAGTACTTC
TRBV30	TRBD1	.	TRBJ1-1	CAWSVMGQRNTEAFF	TGTGCCTGGAGTGTAATGGGACAGAGAAACACTGAAGCTTTCTTT
TRBV9	TRBD2	.	TRBJ2-3	CASSVVPSGSPDTQYF	TGTGCCAGCAGCGTAGTGCCTAGCGGGAGTCCAGATACGCAGTATTTT